This T cell receptor beta chain was sequenced in a study of control samples from healthy donors and cancer patients. The method was immunoSEQ multiplex PCR; TCRdb's version includes in-frame clones alone and lacks a portion of them. The repertoire holds some 45,000 clones, 70% to 90% seen once, with roughly 50% in the top ten. Germline V gene lookup returns CDR1 KGHDR and CDR2 SFDVKD. Trimming at V came to 9 bases and at J to 7 bases, leaving 2 bases not matched to a gene. CDR3 length: 13 residues. The material sequenced was blood. J is TRBJ2-1 and V is TRBV24-1, with 13 bases matching TRBD2. The source of this sequence is a man aged 55 to 70 in good health. CDR3 sequence (DNA): TGTGCCACCGGACTAGCGGGAGTAAATGAGCAGTTCTTC. Amino acid sequence: CATGLAGVNEQFF.